This T cell receptor (beta chain) was observed in a study of T cells in Graves' hyperthyroidism and ophthalmopathy. It was RNA transcripts that yielded the amplified TCR beta CDR3 regions. TCR CDR3 underwent first-round RT-PCR with the HTBI primer set. A single record per CDR3 protein comes from TCRdb applying MiXCR to the multiplex PCR reads. The sample includes 550,000 to 600,000 distinct CDR3 sequences, approximately 15% of them seen just once. The sample holds many counts of this clonotype. Its antigen is currently unknown. Subjects aged 18 to 65 presented with newly diagnosed hyperthyroidism of less than 2 months' duration. An approximately 10 ml volume of fresh peripheral blood provided the PBMCs. General study findings and limits: Peripheral blood also featured most of the thyroid clonotypes expanded above 0.001.

Losses at the gene ends were 4 bases for V and 2 bases for J; bases not matched to a gene: 11. CDR1 is KGHDR and CDR2 is SFDVKD in the germline V gene. The CDR3 has 18 amino acids. Sequenced input: blood. The TCR comes from a woman in her late teens or twenties with Graves' hyperthyroidism. This chain connects TRBV24-1 to TRBJ2-3; 10 positions match TRBD1. In DNA form, the CDR3 reads TGTGCCACCAGTGACCCGGGGACAGGGGAGGGCAACACAGATACGCAGTATTTT. It is translated as CATSDPGTGEGNTDTQYF.